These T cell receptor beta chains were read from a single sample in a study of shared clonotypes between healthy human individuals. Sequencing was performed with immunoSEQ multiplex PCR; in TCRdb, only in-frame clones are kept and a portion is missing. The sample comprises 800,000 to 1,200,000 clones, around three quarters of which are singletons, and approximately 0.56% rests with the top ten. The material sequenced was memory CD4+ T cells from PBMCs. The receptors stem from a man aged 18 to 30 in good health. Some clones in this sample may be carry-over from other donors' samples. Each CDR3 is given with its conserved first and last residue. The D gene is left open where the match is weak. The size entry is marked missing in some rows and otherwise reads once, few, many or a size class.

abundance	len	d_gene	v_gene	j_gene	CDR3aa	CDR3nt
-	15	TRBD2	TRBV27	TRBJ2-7	CASKRGASGSYEQYF	TGTGCCAGCAAGCGAGGGGCTAGCGGGTCTTACGAGCAGTACTTC
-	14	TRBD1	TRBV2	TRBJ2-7	CASSPGQGTYEQYF	TGTGCCAGCAGCCCGGGACAGGGGACCTACGAGCAGTACTTC
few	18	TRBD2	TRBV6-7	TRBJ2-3	CASSYVIGLAGCTDTQYF	TGTGCCAGCAGTTACGTAATAGGACTAGCGGGCTGCACAGATACGCAGTATTTT
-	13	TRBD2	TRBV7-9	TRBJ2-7	CASTLAGVGEQYF	TGTGCCAGCACACTAGCGGGAGTAGGTGAGCAGTACTTC
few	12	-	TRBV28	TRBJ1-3	CASRQSGNTIYF	TGTGCCAGCAGACAGTCTGGAAACACCATATATTTT
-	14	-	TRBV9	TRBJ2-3	CASSVVGSTDTQYF	TGTGCCAGCAGCGTAGTAGGTAGCACAGATACGCAGTATTTT
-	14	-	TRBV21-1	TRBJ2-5	CASSKLAGQETQYF	TGTGCCAGCAGCAAACTAGCGGGACAAGAGACCCAGTACTTC
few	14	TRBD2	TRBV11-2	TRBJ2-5	CASRWGGRGETQYF	TGTGCCAGCAGGTGGGGCGGGAGAGGAGAGACCCAGTACTTC
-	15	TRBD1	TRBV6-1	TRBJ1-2	CASSSRDRAIYGYTF	TGTGCCAGCAGTTCTCGGGACAGGGCGATCTATGGCTACACCTTC
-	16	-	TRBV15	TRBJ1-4	CATSRVVPPYNERLFF	TGTGCCACCAGCAGGGTCGTCCCTCCTTATAATGAAAGACTGTTTTTT
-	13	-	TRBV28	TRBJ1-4	CASLGGNNEKLFF	TGTGCCAGCTTGGGGGGTAATAATGAAAAACTGTTTTTT
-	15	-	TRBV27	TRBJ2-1	CASTPRRGYYNEQFF	TGTGCCAGCACCCCGAGGAGGGGGTACTACAATGAGCAGTTCTTC
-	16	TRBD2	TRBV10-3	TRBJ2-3	CAISYQTSGITDTQYF	TGTGCCATCAGTTATCAGACTAGCGGGATCACAGATACGCAGTATTTT
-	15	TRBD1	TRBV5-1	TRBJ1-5	CASSLGTGANQPQHF	TGCGCCAGCAGCTTGGGAACAGGGGCGAATCAGCCCCAGCATTTT
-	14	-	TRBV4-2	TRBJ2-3	CASSLSQGGDTQYF	TGTGCCAGCAGCCTTAGCCAGGGCGGCGATACGCAGTATTTT
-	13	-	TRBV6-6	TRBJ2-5	CASSPVGVGTQYF	TGTGCCAGCAGCCCGGTTGGGGTAGGGACCCAGTACTTC
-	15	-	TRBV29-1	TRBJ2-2	CSVTTAGWGTGELFF	TGCAGCGTTACGACAGCGGGTTGGGGCACCGGGGAGCTGTTTTTT
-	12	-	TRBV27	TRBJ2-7	CASSLPLGEQYF	TGTGCCAGCAGTTTACCCCTAGGAGAGCAGTACTTC
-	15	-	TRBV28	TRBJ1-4	CASSPLRGGGEKLFF	TGTGCCAGCAGTCCCCTCCGGGGAGGGGGTGAAAAACTGTTTTTT
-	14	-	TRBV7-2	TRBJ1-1	CASKLGRMNTEAFF	TGTGCCAGCAAATTGGGCAGAATGAACACTGAAGCTTTCTTT
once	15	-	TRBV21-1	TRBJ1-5	CASSKGGQGGQPQHF	TGTGCCAGCAGCAAAGGAGGGCAGGGCGGTCAGCCCCAGCATTTT
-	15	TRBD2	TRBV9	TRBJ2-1	CASSVAETSGRGQFF	TGTGCCAGCAGCGTAGCTGAAACTAGCGGGAGGGGGCAGTTCTTC
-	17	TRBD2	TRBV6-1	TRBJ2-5	CASSEAPSGRAGETQYF	TGTGCCAGCAGTGAAGCGCCGAGCGGGAGGGCCGGGGAGACCCAGTACTTC